These T cell receptor beta chains were read from a single sample in a study of identical twins. A single record per CDR3 protein comes from TCRdb applying MiXCR to the 5' RACE reads. Of nearly 200,000 distinct CDR3 sequences listed, more than 15% were seen once; the top ten hold 40% to 45%. The sample was also linked to a second study, of T cells expressing NK-cell markers.

The material sequenced was CD8+ T cells sorted from blood. All receptors come from a woman aged 18-35 years in good health. The conserved cysteine and the conserved F or W are not part of the CDR3 here. Fields, in order: V gene, J gene, D gene, clone size, CDR3 protein. A D gene is named only where the DNA matches it firmly. Only part of the rows carry a size: once, few, many, or a class if the clone is expanded.

TRBV18,TRBJ2-5,-,few,ASSPHPQETQY
TRBV19,TRBJ1-1,TRBD1,many,ASQDRYLPEAF
TRBV12-5,TRBJ2-7,-,-,ASATSAEQY
TRBV27,TRBJ2-2,-,-,PGLNTGELF
TRBV29-1,TRBJ1-1,-,-,SVTRRNTEAF
TRBV12-5,TRBJ2-7,-,few,ASVSDISYEQY
TRBV6-5,TRBJ1-1,-,few,ASSWASWGAVADTEAF
TRBV11-3,TRBJ1-2,TRBD1,-,ASSADRGNYGYT
TRBV6-1,TRBJ1-5,-,-,ASSLRSSNQPQH
TRBV27,TRBJ2-7,-,few,ASSLHLREQY
TRBV20-1,TRBJ2-7,TRBD2,-,SGTAGEPYEQY
TRBV9,TRBJ2-1,TRBD2,-,ASSVAGGPYNEQF
TRBV4-2,TRBJ1-6,-,few,ASSLWEGNSPLH
TRBV20-1,TRBJ2-1,TRBD1,-,SATLPRDRVNNEQF
TRBV27,TRBJ2-6,-,-,ASSLVLGANVLT
TRBV20-1,TRBJ2-7,TRBD2,-,SAETGTSAYEQY
TRBV3-1,TRBJ2-7,TRBD2,-,ASSPRGGATYEQN
TRBV5-1,TRBJ2-7,TRBD2,many,ASSPRTSGSAYEQY
TRBV27,TRBJ1-5,-,many,ASSLFSNQPQH
TRBV9,TRBJ2-1,-,few,ASSVSDRYNEQF
TRBV2,TRBJ2-3,-,few,ASIRRGKDTQY
TRBV5-5,TRBJ1-1,-,-,ASIPEGASEAF
TRBV20-1,TRBJ2-1,TRBD1,few,SARPQRGHYNEQF
TRBV12-3/TRBV12-4,TRBJ2-2,-,few,ASIPEGTNTGELF
TRBV27,TRBJ2-1,TRBD1,-,ASSLSGTGLYNEQF
TRBV6-2/TRBV6-3,TRBJ2-7,TRBD2,few,ASSPGLAGVEQY
TRBV12-3/TRBV12-4,TRBJ2-6,TRBD1,-,ASSRTGSGANVLT